The clone carrying this TCR beta chain was detected ten times or more. The antigen is unknown. This specimen comes from a study of post-analysis software for immune sequencing data. Study-wide results and limits: By F measure, strong co-clustering occurred among samples prepared in the same batch. Multiple sclerosis patients had significantly lower normalized Chao1 diversity than controls. Higher frequency in patients than in controls was seen for five TRBV segments, with TRBV5-6, TRBV5-1 and TRBV20-1 among them.

The germline V gene has CDR1 SGHTA and CDR2 FQGNSA. This CDR3 region has 12 residues. Each TCR beta cDNA library carried unique molecular identifiers. Around 500,000 cDNA molecules were obtained per 1 to 10 million input T cells. TCRdb re-derived calls from the PCR reads in MiXCR, one entry per CDR3 protein. The profile shows about 800,000 distinct CDR3 sequences, 30% of them singletons. The sequence derives from a girl between 10 and 17 years old with multiple sclerosis. The genes are TRBV7-2 and TRBJ2-7; D is ambiguous. The J call is in doubt because the DNA end fits TRBJ2-5 better. The specimen was blood. The CDR3 loop is CASSSPGGTQYF. The DNA for the CDR3 is TGTGCCAGCAGCTCCCCTGGCGGGACCCAGTACTTC.